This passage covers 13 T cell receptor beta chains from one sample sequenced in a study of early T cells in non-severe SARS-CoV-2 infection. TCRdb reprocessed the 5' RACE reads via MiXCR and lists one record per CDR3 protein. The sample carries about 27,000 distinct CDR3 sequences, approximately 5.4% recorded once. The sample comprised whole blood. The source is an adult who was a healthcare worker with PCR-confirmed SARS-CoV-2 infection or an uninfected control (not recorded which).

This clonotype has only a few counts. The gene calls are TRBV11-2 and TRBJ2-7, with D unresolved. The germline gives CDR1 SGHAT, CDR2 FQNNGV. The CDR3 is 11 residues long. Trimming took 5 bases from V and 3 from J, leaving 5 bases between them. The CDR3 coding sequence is TGTGCCAGCAGCCTGAACTACGAGCAGTACTTC. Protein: CASSLNYEQYF. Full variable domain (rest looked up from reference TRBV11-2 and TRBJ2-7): EAGVAQSPRYKIIEKRQSVAFWCNPISGHATLYWYQQILGQGPKLLIQFQNNGVVDDSQLPKDRFSAERLKGVDSTLKIQPAKLEDSAVYLCASSLNYEQYFGPGTRLTVT.

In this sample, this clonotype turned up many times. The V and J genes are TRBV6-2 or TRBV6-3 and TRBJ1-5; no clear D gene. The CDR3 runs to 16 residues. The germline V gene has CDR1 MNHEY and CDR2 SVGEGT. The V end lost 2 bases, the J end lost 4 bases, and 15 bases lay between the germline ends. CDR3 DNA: TGTGCCAGCAGTTACCTCGAGAGCACAGAGAATCAGCCCCAGCATTTT. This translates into CASSYLESTENQPQHF.

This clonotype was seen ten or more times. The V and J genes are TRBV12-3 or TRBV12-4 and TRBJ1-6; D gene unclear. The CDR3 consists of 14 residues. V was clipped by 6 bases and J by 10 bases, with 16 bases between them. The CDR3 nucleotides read TGTGCCAGCAGCTCGACCGACAATCGCTCACCCCTCCACTTT. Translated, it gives CASSSTDNRSPLHF.

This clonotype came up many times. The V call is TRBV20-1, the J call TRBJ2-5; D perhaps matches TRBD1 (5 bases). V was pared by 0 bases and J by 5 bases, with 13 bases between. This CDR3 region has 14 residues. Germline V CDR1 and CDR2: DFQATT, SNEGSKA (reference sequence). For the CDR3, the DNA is TGCAGTGCTAGAGATCCGAACAGGCGGGAGACCCAGTACTTC. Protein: CSARDPNRRETQYF.

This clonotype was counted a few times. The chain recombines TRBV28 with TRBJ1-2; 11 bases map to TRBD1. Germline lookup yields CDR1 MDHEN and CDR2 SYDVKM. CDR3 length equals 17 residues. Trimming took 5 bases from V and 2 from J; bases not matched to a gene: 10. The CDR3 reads CASSKGTGGLRNYGYTF. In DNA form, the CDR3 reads TGTGCCAGCAGTAAAGGGACAGGGGGGTTAAGGAACTATGGCTACACCTTC.

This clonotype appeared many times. CDR3 loop: CASSPNRGNQPQHF. The CDR3 region has the DNA TGTGCCAGCAGTCCAAACAGAGGCAATCAGCCCCAGCATTTT. V is TRBV12-3 or TRBV12-4 and J is TRBJ1-5; D is unresolved. The CDR3 covers 14 residues. Trimming removed 5 bases from V and 2 bases from J, with 10 bases in between.

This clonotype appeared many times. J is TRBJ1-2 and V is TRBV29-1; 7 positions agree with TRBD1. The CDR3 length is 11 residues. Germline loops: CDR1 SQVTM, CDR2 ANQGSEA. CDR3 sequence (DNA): TGCAGGGCTGGGACAGACTATGGCTACACCTTC. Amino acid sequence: CRAGTDYGYTF.

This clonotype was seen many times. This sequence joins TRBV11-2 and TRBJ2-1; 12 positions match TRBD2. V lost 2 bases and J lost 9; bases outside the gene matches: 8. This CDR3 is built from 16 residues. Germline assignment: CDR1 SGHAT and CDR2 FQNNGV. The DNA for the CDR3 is TGTGCCAGCAGCTTAAACCCGCTAGCGGGAGGGGGTGAGCAGTTCTTC. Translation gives CASSLNPLAGGGEQFF.

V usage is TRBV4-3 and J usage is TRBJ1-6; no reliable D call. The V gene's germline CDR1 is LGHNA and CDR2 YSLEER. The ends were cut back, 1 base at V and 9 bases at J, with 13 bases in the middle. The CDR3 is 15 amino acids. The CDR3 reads CASSQAPSLRSPLHF. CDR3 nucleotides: TGCGCCAGCAGCCAAGCACCAAGCCTCCGTTCACCCCTCCACTTT.

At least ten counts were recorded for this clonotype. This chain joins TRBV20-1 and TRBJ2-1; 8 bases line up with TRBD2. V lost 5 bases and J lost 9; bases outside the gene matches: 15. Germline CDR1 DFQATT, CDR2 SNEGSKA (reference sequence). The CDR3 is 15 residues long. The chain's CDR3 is CSAPPYYGRAVEQFF. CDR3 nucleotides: TGCAGTGCTCCACCTTATTACGGGAGGGCCGTTGAGCAGTTCTTC.

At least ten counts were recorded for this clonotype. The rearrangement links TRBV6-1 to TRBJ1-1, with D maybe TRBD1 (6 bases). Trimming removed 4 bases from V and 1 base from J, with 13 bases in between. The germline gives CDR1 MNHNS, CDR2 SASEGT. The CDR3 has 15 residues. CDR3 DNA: TGTGCCAGCAGTGGCTGGGGGGGGGCGAACACTGAAGCTTTCTTT. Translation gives CASSGWGGANTEAFF.

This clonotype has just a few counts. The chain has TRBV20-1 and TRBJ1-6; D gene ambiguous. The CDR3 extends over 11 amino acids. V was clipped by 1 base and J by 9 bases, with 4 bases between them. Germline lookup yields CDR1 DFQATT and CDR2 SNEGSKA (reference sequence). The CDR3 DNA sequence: TGCAGTGCTAGAGGGGGTTCACCCCTCCACTTT. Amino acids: CSARGGSPLHF.

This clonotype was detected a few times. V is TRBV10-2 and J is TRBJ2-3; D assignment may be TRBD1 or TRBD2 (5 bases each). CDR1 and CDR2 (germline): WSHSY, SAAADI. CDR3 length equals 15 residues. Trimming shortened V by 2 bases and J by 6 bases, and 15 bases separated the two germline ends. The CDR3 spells CASSEHQTGTDTQYF. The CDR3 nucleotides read TGCGCCAGCAGTGAGCACCAGACCGGGACCGATACGCAGTATTTT.